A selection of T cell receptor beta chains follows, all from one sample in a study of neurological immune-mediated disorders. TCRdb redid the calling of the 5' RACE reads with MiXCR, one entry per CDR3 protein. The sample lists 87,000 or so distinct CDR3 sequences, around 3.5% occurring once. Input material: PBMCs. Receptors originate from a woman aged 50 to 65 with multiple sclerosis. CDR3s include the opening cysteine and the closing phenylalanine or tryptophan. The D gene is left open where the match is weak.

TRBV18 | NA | CASSPGTNTGELFF
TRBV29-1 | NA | CSVALVGTGELFF
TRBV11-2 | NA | CASSLGRDGYTF
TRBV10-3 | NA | CAITPTLEINSPLHF
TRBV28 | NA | CASYHPGANVLTF
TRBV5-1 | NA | CASSSGPKGGADTQYF
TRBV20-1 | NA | CSARLGSYEQYF
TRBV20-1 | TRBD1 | CSARGSGGVYGYTF
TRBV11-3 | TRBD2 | CASSYSGTSGGLGTQYF
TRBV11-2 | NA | CASSFPTVETQYF
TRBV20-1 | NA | CSARDAGSSYNEQFF
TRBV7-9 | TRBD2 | CASSPSGAGRRDTQYF
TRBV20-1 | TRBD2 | CSARGGGLAGAGYEQYF
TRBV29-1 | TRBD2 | CSVESLAGGEQFF
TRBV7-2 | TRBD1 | CASSVGQTNTGELFF
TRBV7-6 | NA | CASSFRDRLNEQFF
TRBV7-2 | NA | CASSLGQGNEKLFF
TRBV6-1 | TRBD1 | CASSETDRGRWTDTQYF
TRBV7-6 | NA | CASSESRLETQYF
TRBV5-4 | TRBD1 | CASTGGQASGANVLTF
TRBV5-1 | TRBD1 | CASSRDRGQPQHF
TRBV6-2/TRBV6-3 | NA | CASTRGYVTDTQYF
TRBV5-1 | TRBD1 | CASSFGQGNFGEQFF